The 12 T cell receptor beta chains below come from one sample, sequenced in a study of shared clonotypes between healthy human individuals. Sequencing used immunoSEQ multiplex PCR; TCRdb keeps in-frame clones, though not all of them. The profile covers millions of clones, with approximately 94% appearing a single time and 1.1% taken by the ten largest. The naive CD8 population came from CD45RO-negative cells selected for CCR7, without terminally differentiated effector memory CD45RA+ cells. Material for sequencing was naive CD8+ T cells sorted from blood. These receptors were collected from a young man in good health.

The chain recombines TRBV10-3 with TRBJ1-1; D call uncertain. Germline values: CDR1 ENHRY, CDR2 SYGVKD. The CDR3 spans 14 residues. Trimming stripped 7 bases from V and 1 base from J, with 13 bases between. The CDR3 sequence: CAINSPGANTEAFF. The CDR3 region has the DNA TGTGCCATCAATTCTCCGGGAGCGAACACTGAAGCTTTCTTT.

The rearrangement links TRBV19 to TRBJ2-7; D is uncertain. Germline lookup yields CDR1 LNHDA and CDR2 SQIVND (reference sequence). The V and J ends lost 4 bases and 3 bases respectively, with 10 bases between them. This CDR3 is 13 amino acids long. This chain's CDR3 is CASSKTTLYEQYF. CDR3 DNA sequence: TGTGCCAGTAGTAAAACAACGCTCTACGAGCAGTACTTC.

A few counts support this clone. J is TRBJ2-7 and V is TRBV11-3, with D perhaps being TRBD1 or TRBD2 (5 bases each). Trimming stripped 0 bases from V and 2 bases from J, with 11 bases between. The CDR3 length is 15 residues. In germline, CDR1 is SGHNT, CDR2 YENEEA. The CDR3 sequence: CASSLDTGPAYEQYF. The CDR3 nucleotides are TGTGCCAGCAGCTTAGATACGGGGCCGGCCTACGAGCAGTACTTC.

The chain couples TRBV4-2 to TRBJ2-7, with 8 bases that match TRBD1. CDR3 length: 15 residues. The germline gives CDR1 LGHNA, CDR2 YNFKEQ. V dropped 1 base and J dropped 2; count of bases not matched to a gene: 4. The CDR3 DNA reads TGTGCCAGCAGCCAAGGACAGGGGATTGCCTACGAGCAGTACTTC. Amino acid sequence: CASSQGQGIAYEQYF.

Regarding this clone: The same CDR3 can be traced to other DNA sequences in this sample. The V gene is TRBV5-1, the J gene TRBJ2-1; 14 bases fit TRBD2. With 4 bases clipped from V and 1 base from J, the junction kept 4 bases outside the gene matches. The CDR3 has 17 amino acids. The germline V gene encodes CDR1 SGHRS and CDR2 YFSETQ. The CDR3 bases are TGCGCCAGCAGCCCGGGACTAGCGGGAGAGTCCTACAATGAGCAGTTCTTC. Residues: CASSPGLAGESYNEQFF. Variable domain in full (rest from reference TRBV5-1 and TRBJ2-1): KAGVTQTPRYLIKTRGQQVTLSCSPISGHRSVSWYQQTPGQGLQFLFEYFSETQRNKGNFPGRFSGRQFSNSRSEMNVSTLELGDSALYLCASSPGLAGESYNEQFFGPGTRLTVL.

This chain uses TRBV28 with TRBJ1-6; a possible D gene is TRBD1 (6 bases). CDR1 and CDR2 (germline): MDHEN, SYDVKM. The CDR3 has 14 amino acids. The germline V and J ends were trimmed by 7 bases and 10 bases, with 17 bases remaining between them. The chain's CDR3 is CASTWTAPGSPLHF. CDR3 nucleotides: TGTGCCAGCACGTGGACAGCACCCGGATCACCCCTCCACTTT.

This chain connects TRBV25-1 to TRBJ1-2; D uncertain. This CDR3 contains 12 residues. Germline V gene lookup returns CDR1 MGHDK and CDR2 SYGVNS. The V end was cut by 2 bases, the J end by 4 bases, with 5 bases between. DNA of the CDR3: TGTGCCAGCAGTGAAGCGACCTATGGCTACACCTTC. Its translation is CASSEATYGYTF.

This chain connects TRBV2 to TRBJ2-2; possibly TRBD2 for D (5 bases). Looked up from germline, CDR1 is SNHLY and CDR2 is FYNNEI. V lost 8 bases to trimming and J lost 0 bases, with 7 bases between them. The CDR3 has 13 residues. The chain's CDR3 is CASRDTNTGELFF. The DNA of the CDR3 is TGTGCCAGCCGGGATACGAACACCGGGGAGCTGTTTTTT.

A word on this clone: Other DNA sequences in this specimen translate into the identical CDR3. The J gene is TRBJ2-7, the V gene TRBV27; D remains unclear. The CDR3 length is 14 residues. V lost 2 bases and J 1 base, leaving 9 bases between the germline ends. CDR1 is MNHEY and CDR2 is SMNVEV in the germline V gene (reference sequence). The CDR3 loop is CASSLVGSSYEQYF. In DNA form, the CDR3 reads TGTGCCAGCAGTTTAGTGGGCAGTTCCTACGAGCAGTACTTC.

This chain links TRBV4-1 with TRBJ1-1, with D possibly matching TRBD1 (6 bases). Germline loops: CDR1 MGHRA, CDR2 YSYEKL. The CDR3 is 16 residues long. V lost 3 bases and J lost 2, with 16 bases in between. As DNA, the CDR3 is TGCGCCAGCAGCCATCAGGCAGGGGCCTTCAACACTGAAGCTTTCTTT. It translates to CASSHQAGAFNTEAFF.

The rearrangement joins TRBV19 to TRBJ1-3, with D tentatively TRBD1 (5 bases). Germline V gene lookup returns CDR1 LNHDA and CDR2 SQIVND (reference sequence). Trimming took 4 bases from V and 0 from J, leaving 10 bases between them. This CDR3 region has 15 residues. The CDR3 bases are TGTGCCAGTAGTACGGGACCGAACTCTGGAAACACCATATATTTT. This translates into CASSTGPNSGNTIYF. The whole variable domain, filled in from reference TRBV19 and TRBJ1-3, reads DGGITQSPKYLFRKEGQNVTLSCEQNLNHDAMYWYRQDPGQGLRLIYYSQIVNDFQKGDIAEGYSVSREKKESFPLTVTSAQKNPTAFYLCASSTGPNSGNTIYFGEGSWLTVV.

The chain couples TRBV11-2 to TRBJ1-2; 9 nucleotides agree with TRBD1. Germline V gene data show CDR1 as SGHAT and CDR2 as FQNNGV. The CDR3 is made up of 17 amino acids. V shed 5 bases, J shed 2 bases, and the junction held 12 bases outside the gene matches. The CDR3 spells CASSQGQGRNRNYGYTF. The CDR3 DNA reads TGTGCCAGCAGCCAGGGACAGGGTCGGAACCGAAACTATGGCTACACCTTC.